These 14 T cell receptor beta chains were sequenced from one sample in a study of shared clonotypes between healthy human individuals. TCRdb's copy holds only in-frame clones and misses some; the assay was immunoSEQ multiplex PCR. In the table there are 2 million to 3 million clones, roughly 93% of which are singletons. Material for sequencing was naive CD4+ T cells from PBMCs. The subset was: CD45RA+ positively selected. These receptors originate from a man younger than 35 in good health. Some clones in this sample may be carry-over from other donors' samples.

The V call is TRBV5-1, the J call TRBJ2-7; 12 bases are a match to TRBD2. Germline V lookup: CDR1 SGHRS, CDR2 YFSETQ. Trimming took 4 bases from V and 7 from J; bases not matched to a gene: 9. The CDR3 length is 15 residues. In nucleotides, the CDR3 is TGCGCCAGCAGCCCCCGACTAGCGGGAGTGGGGGAGCAGTACTTC. Residues: CASSPRLAGVGEQYF.

V and J are TRBV19 and TRBJ1-5, with 7 bases identical to TRBD1. From germline, CDR1 is LNHDA and CDR2 SQIVND (reference sequence). The trim removed 10 bases at V and 3 bases at J, leaving 6 bases unmatched. The CDR3 contains 13 residues. The CDR3 nucleotides read TGTGCCACCACCGGGACAGTCAATCAGCCCCAGCATTTT. It is translated as CATTGTVNQPQHF.

The genes are TRBV30 and TRBJ1-3; D is unresolved. The germline V gene encodes CDR1 GTSNPN and CDR2 SVGIG (reference sequence). Trimming removed 0 bases from V and 4 bases from J, with 16 bases in between. The length of the CDR3 is 16 residues. CDR3 in DNA: TGTGCCTGGAGTGTGTGGCCTAGGGCGACCGGAAACACCATATATTTT. Its translation: CAWSVWPRATGNTIYF.

The CDR3 sequence: CASSEGLAGAYEQYF. In nucleotides, the CDR3 is TGTGCCAGCAGCGAGGGACTAGCGGGAGCCTACGAGCAGTACTTC. The chain recombines TRBV9 with TRBJ2-7; 14 nucleotides agree with TRBD2. The ends lost 3 bases at V and 2 bases at J; junction bases unmatched: 1. Looked up from germline, CDR1 is SGDLS and CDR2 is YYNGEE. The CDR3 consists of 15 residues.

A word on this clone: Additional DNA sequences in this sample encode the identical CDR3. The gene calls are TRBV5-1 and TRBJ2-5, with 8 bases that match TRBD1. The V gene end was trimmed by 0 bases and the J gene end by 5 bases; junction bases not matched to a gene: 6. Germline V gene data show CDR1 as SGHRS and CDR2 as YFSETQ. The CDR3 runs 15 residues. The CDR3 reads CASSLGGQGSETQYF. The DNA for the CDR3 is TGCGCCAGCAGCTTGGGAGGACAGGGAAGCGAGACCCAGTACTTC.

The J gene is TRBJ2-7, the V gene TRBV27, with TRBD1 matching over 8 bases. Germline CDR1 reads MNHEY; CDR2 reads SMNVEV (reference sequence). V gave up 5 bases and J gave up 3 bases; unmatched junction bases: 12. The CDR3 runs 16 residues. The CDR3 region has the DNA TGTGCCAGCAGTCTACTATTGACAGGGGATCGCTACGAGCAGTACTTC. It specifies CASSLLLTGDRYEQYF.

Written as DNA, the CDR3 is TGTGCCAGCAGCTTAGCCCTACAGGGTGTGAACACTGAAGCTTTCTTT. This codes for CASSLALQGVNTEAFF. The gene calls are TRBV7-9 and TRBJ1-1; perhaps TRBD1 as D (6 bases). Germline V gene data show CDR1 as SEHNR and CDR2 as FQNEAQ (reference sequence). This CDR3 region has 16 residues. The V end was cut by 0 bases, the J end by 0 bases, with 11 bases between.

The chain has TRBV7-9 and TRBJ2-3, with TRBD2 identical over 14 bases. V dropped 1 base and J dropped 3; count of bases not matched to a gene: 3. Germline values: CDR1 SEHNR, CDR2 FQNEAQ (reference sequence). There are 17 residues in the CDR3. The CDR3 spells CASSLGWTSGGTDTQYF. The CDR3, as DNA: TGTGCCAGCAGCTTAGGATGGACTAGCGGGGGGACAGATACGCAGTATTTT.

This clone was observed once. The chain combines TRBV2 with TRBJ2-1, with D uncertain. This CDR3 comprises 11 residues. V lost 2 bases to trimming and J lost 10 bases, with 6 bases between them. CDR1 is SNHLY, CDR2 FYNNEI, per germline. The CDR3 loop is CASSEFGEQFF. CDR3 in DNA: TGTGCCAGCAGTGAATTTGGGGAGCAGTTCTTC.

The V call is TRBV7-2, the J call TRBJ2-5; 11 bases match TRBD2. The J call may be mistaken, given a closer DNA end match to TRBJ2-7. The length of the CDR3 is 14 residues. Germline CDR1 is SGHTA and CDR2 is FQGNSA. CDR3 sequence: CASRRTSGLYEQYF. CDR3 in DNA: TGTGCCAGCAGACGGACTAGCGGGCTCTACGAGCAGTACTTC.

The genes are TRBV5-6 and TRBJ2-7; D gene unclear. The CDR3 spans 14 residues. CDR1 is SGHDT and CDR2 is YYEEEE in the germline V gene. V gave up 6 bases and J gave up 1 base, with 14 bases separating them. The CDR3 DNA is TGTGCCAGCACGACACTCAGACGGTCCTACGAGCAGTACTTC. It encodes CASTTLRRSYEQYF.

This clone has only one observation. V is TRBV25-1 and J is TRBJ2-7; 15 nucleotides agree with TRBD2. Germline CDR1 MGHDK, CDR2 SYGVNS. J lost 6 bases, V lost 10 bases, and 7 bases had no gene match. This CDR3 is built from 14 residues. The chain's CDR3 is CATRTSGRVGEQYF. In DNA, the CDR3 is TGTGCCACCCGGACTAGCGGGAGGGTAGGCGAGCAGTACTTC.

In its sample, this clone was seen once. The V gene is TRBV11-1, the J gene TRBJ2-7, with a tentative D call TRBD2 (6 bases). The CDR3 contains 15 residues. Germline assignment: CDR1 SGHAT and CDR2 FQDESV (reference sequence). Deletions cut 3 bases from V and 1 base from J, with 13 bases between. As DNA, the CDR3 is TGTGCCAGCAGCTTCCCCGGGAGTATATCCTACGAGCAGTACTTC. Protein: CASSFPGSISYEQYF.

The rearrangement links TRBV27 to TRBJ2-4; possibly TRBD2 for D (5 bases). Trimming pared 2 bases from V and 1 base from J, leaving 9 bases between. This CDR3 contains 15 residues. Germline CDR1 and CDR2: MNHEY and SMNVEV (reference sequence). This CDR3 reads CASSLEGGAKNIQYF. In nucleotides, the CDR3 is TGTGCCAGCAGTTTAGAGGGTGGGGCCAAAAACATTCAGTACTTC.